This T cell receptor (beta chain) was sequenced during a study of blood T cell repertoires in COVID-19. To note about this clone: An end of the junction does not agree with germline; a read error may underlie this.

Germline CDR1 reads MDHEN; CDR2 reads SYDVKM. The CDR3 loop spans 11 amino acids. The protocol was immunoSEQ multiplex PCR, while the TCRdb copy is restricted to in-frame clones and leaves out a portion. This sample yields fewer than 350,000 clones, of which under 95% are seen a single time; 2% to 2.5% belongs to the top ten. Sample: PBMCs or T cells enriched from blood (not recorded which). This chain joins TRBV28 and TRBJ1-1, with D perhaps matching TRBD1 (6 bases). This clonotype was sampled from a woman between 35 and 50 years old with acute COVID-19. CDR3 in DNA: TGTGCCAGCAGCCAAAACAGGGCGTCCGGATTT. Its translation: CASSQNRASGF. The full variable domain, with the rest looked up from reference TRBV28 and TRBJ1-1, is DVKVTQSSRYLVKRTGEKVFLECVQDMDHENMFWYRQDPGLGLRLIYFSYDVKMKEKGDIPEGYSVSREKKERFSLILESASTNQTSMYLCASSQNRASGFGQGTRLTVV.